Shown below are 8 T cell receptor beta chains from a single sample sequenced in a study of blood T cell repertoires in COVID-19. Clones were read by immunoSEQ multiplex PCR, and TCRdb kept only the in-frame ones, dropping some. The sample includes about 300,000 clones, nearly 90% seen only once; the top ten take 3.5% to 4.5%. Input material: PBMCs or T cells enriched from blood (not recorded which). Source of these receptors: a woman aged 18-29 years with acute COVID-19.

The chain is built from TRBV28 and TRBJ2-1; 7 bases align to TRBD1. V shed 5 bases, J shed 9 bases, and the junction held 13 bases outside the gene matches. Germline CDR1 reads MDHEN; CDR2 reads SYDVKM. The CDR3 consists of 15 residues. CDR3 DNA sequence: TGTGCCAGCAGTACCACCCCCGACAGGGCGGGTGAGCAGTTCTTC. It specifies CASSTTPDRAGEQFF.

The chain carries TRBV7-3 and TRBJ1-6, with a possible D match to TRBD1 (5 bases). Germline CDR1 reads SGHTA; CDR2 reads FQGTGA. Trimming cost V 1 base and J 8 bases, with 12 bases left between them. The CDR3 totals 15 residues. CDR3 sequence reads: CASSLISGDDSPLHF. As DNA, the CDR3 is TGTGCCAGCAGCTTAATATCGGGGGACGATTCACCCCTCCACTTT.

The CDR3 region is CASSFNPGTGVSGANVLTF. The CDR3 DNA is TGTGCCAGCAGCTTCAACCCCGGGACAGGGGTCTCTGGGGCCAACGTCCTGACTTTC. The rearrangement uses TRBV7-3 and TRBJ2-6, with 10 bases identical to TRBD1. The CDR3 is 19 residues long. The V gene's germline CDR1 is SGHTA and CDR2 FQGTGA. V lost 3 bases and J lost 0; bases outside the gene matches: 8.

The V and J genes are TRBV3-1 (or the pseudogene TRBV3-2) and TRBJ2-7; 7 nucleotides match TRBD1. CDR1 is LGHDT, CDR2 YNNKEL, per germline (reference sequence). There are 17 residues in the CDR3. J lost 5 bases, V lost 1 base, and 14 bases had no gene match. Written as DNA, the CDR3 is TGTGCCAGCAGCCAAGTACTGCCGGGGACAGTTAGGGACGAGCAGTACTTC. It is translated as CASSQVLPGTVRDEQYF.

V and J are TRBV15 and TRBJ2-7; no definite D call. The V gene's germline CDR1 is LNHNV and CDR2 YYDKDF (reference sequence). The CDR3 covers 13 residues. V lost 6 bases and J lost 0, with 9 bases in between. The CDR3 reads CATSSWSSYEQYF. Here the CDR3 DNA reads TGTGCCACCAGTAGTTGGAGCTCCTACGAGCAGTACTTC.

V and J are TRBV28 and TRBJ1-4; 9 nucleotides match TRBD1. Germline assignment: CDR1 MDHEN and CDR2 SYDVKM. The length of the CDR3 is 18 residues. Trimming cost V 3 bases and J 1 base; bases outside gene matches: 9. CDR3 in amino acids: CASSFGGQGGGTNEKLFF. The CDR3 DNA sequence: TGTGCCAGCAGTTTTGGGGGACAGGGAGGAGGAACTAATGAAAAACTGTTTTTT.

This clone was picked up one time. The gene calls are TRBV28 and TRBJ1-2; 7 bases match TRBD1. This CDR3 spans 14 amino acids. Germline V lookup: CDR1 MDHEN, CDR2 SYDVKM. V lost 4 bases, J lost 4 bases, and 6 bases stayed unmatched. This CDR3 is CASSSPQGVYGYTF. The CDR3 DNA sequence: TGTGCCAGCAGTTCGCCCCAGGGGGTCTATGGCTACACCTTC.

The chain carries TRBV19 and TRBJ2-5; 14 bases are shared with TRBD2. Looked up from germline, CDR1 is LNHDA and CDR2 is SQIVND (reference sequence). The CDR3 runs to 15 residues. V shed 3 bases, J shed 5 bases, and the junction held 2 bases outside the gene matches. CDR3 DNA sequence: TGTGCCAGTAGTATGGGACTAGCGGGAGTGGAGACCCAGTACTTC. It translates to CASSMGLAGVETQYF.